The rows below give T cell receptor beta chains drawn from one sample of a study of blood T cell repertoires in COVID-19. Only in-frame clones appear in the TCRdb table, and some are missing; sequencing was by immunoSEQ multiplex PCR. The sample holds about 38,000 clones, 85% seen once. The sequencing sample was made of peripheral blood. These receptors were collected from a middle-aged man with active COVID-19. CDR3s leave out the opening cysteine and the closing phenylalanine or tryptophan.

v_gene,CDR3aa
TRBV27,ASSPEPRGNTEAF
TRBV5-6,ASSSGVWDFSYEQY
TRBV27,ASSQQSGEQY
TRBV27,ASSFGGGPGELF
TRBV2,ASSETSGGFTGELF
TRBV7-9,ASSLVGGGYT
TRBV19,ASLRTGGYSNQPQH
TRBV18,ASSPPGANIQY
TRBV5-1,ASSWTSGDYNEQF
TRBV25-1,ASRSLGANVLT
TRBV14,ASSQDTRGNPNYGYT
TRBV6-2/TRBV6-3,ASSYGTSGGYEQY
TRBV18,ASSPPIIGRIGSNGANVLT
TRBV29-1,SVALITGDNEQF
TRBV2,ASSGSGGSYEQY
TRBV28,ASSLWTGGGYT
TRBV6-2/TRBV6-3,ASSVQGAGSGYT
TRBV9,ASSPENNQPQH
TRBV7-9,ASSLALLAGGQETQY
TRBV9,ASSAQGLAGDTQY
TRBV3-1/TRBV3-2,ASSPRGHGLTGELF
TRBV6-2/TRBV6-3,ASSYSMRAAANQETQY
TRBV28,ASSLPQIYEQY
TRBV7-8,ASSLVSVANEQF
TRBV2,ASRPQILEQY